The clone carrying this T cell receptor beta chain has a handful of counts. Its target is unknown. This sample stems from a study of T-cell memory formation after mild COVID-19. CDR3 length: 14 amino acids. Trimming pared 2 bases from V and 4 bases from J, leaving 11 bases between. Germline assignment: CDR1 MNHEY and CDR2 SVGAGI. TCRdb processed the 5' RACE reads anew with MiXCR; each CDR3 protein has one entry. The sample consists of about 440,000 distinct CDR3 sequences, over 15% of them appearing once. The study, taken as a whole, reports: That cross-reactive memory joined was suggested by some responding clones appearing in pre-infection memory. Clones shrinking between day 15 and 85 showed a balanced CD4/CD8 split, and those that grew later tilted toward CD4+. SARS-CoV-2 specificity of second-wave clones peaking day 37 was unconfirmed.

V gene TRBV6-5 combines with J gene TRBJ1-2; maybe TRBD1 (5 bases). Sequences were obtained from PBMCs or a T cell subset sorted from them (not recorded which). This TCR came from an adult woman who had mild COVID-19 (a few samples of this study predate the infection). Cell type and time point are not known. The CDR3 protein is CASSYSVRGYGYTF. Written as DNA, the CDR3 is TGTGCCAGCAGTTACAGCGTGAGGGGCTATGGCTACACCTTC.